The clone carrying this T cell receptor beta chain was seen a few times. Time point defined: persistent/refractory GD, antithyroid drugs over 5 years with positive TRAb. Preparation of the TCR library used RNA extracted from PBMCs. It was an endocrinology department in Xi'an, China, that provided the patients. Building the TCR beta libraries relied on iRepertoire HTBI primers, and CDR3 regions underwent Arm-PCR. TCRdb passed the multiplex PCR reads through MiXCR, listing each CDR3 protein once. The sample comprises 400,000 or so distinct CDR3 sequences, about 20% of which are singletons, and about a quarter rests with the top ten. This sample was taken from a study of regulatory T cells in long-lasting Graves disease. The TCR sequence derives from a female donor with Graves disease. The sequenced sample was peripheral blood mononuclear cells (PBMCs), obtained when the disease was refractory, from a patient treated with antithyroid drugs.

CDR3 loop: CASAKGQGEAFF. The CDR3 DNA reads as TGTGCCAGCGCAAAAGGACAGGGTGAGGCTTTCTTT. The chain joins TRBV18 to TRBJ1-1, with TRBD1 matching 8 bases. The trim removed 8 bases at V and 11 bases at J, leaving 10 bases unmatched. Germline assignment: CDR1 KGHSH and CDR2 LQKENI. This CDR3 contains 12 residues.